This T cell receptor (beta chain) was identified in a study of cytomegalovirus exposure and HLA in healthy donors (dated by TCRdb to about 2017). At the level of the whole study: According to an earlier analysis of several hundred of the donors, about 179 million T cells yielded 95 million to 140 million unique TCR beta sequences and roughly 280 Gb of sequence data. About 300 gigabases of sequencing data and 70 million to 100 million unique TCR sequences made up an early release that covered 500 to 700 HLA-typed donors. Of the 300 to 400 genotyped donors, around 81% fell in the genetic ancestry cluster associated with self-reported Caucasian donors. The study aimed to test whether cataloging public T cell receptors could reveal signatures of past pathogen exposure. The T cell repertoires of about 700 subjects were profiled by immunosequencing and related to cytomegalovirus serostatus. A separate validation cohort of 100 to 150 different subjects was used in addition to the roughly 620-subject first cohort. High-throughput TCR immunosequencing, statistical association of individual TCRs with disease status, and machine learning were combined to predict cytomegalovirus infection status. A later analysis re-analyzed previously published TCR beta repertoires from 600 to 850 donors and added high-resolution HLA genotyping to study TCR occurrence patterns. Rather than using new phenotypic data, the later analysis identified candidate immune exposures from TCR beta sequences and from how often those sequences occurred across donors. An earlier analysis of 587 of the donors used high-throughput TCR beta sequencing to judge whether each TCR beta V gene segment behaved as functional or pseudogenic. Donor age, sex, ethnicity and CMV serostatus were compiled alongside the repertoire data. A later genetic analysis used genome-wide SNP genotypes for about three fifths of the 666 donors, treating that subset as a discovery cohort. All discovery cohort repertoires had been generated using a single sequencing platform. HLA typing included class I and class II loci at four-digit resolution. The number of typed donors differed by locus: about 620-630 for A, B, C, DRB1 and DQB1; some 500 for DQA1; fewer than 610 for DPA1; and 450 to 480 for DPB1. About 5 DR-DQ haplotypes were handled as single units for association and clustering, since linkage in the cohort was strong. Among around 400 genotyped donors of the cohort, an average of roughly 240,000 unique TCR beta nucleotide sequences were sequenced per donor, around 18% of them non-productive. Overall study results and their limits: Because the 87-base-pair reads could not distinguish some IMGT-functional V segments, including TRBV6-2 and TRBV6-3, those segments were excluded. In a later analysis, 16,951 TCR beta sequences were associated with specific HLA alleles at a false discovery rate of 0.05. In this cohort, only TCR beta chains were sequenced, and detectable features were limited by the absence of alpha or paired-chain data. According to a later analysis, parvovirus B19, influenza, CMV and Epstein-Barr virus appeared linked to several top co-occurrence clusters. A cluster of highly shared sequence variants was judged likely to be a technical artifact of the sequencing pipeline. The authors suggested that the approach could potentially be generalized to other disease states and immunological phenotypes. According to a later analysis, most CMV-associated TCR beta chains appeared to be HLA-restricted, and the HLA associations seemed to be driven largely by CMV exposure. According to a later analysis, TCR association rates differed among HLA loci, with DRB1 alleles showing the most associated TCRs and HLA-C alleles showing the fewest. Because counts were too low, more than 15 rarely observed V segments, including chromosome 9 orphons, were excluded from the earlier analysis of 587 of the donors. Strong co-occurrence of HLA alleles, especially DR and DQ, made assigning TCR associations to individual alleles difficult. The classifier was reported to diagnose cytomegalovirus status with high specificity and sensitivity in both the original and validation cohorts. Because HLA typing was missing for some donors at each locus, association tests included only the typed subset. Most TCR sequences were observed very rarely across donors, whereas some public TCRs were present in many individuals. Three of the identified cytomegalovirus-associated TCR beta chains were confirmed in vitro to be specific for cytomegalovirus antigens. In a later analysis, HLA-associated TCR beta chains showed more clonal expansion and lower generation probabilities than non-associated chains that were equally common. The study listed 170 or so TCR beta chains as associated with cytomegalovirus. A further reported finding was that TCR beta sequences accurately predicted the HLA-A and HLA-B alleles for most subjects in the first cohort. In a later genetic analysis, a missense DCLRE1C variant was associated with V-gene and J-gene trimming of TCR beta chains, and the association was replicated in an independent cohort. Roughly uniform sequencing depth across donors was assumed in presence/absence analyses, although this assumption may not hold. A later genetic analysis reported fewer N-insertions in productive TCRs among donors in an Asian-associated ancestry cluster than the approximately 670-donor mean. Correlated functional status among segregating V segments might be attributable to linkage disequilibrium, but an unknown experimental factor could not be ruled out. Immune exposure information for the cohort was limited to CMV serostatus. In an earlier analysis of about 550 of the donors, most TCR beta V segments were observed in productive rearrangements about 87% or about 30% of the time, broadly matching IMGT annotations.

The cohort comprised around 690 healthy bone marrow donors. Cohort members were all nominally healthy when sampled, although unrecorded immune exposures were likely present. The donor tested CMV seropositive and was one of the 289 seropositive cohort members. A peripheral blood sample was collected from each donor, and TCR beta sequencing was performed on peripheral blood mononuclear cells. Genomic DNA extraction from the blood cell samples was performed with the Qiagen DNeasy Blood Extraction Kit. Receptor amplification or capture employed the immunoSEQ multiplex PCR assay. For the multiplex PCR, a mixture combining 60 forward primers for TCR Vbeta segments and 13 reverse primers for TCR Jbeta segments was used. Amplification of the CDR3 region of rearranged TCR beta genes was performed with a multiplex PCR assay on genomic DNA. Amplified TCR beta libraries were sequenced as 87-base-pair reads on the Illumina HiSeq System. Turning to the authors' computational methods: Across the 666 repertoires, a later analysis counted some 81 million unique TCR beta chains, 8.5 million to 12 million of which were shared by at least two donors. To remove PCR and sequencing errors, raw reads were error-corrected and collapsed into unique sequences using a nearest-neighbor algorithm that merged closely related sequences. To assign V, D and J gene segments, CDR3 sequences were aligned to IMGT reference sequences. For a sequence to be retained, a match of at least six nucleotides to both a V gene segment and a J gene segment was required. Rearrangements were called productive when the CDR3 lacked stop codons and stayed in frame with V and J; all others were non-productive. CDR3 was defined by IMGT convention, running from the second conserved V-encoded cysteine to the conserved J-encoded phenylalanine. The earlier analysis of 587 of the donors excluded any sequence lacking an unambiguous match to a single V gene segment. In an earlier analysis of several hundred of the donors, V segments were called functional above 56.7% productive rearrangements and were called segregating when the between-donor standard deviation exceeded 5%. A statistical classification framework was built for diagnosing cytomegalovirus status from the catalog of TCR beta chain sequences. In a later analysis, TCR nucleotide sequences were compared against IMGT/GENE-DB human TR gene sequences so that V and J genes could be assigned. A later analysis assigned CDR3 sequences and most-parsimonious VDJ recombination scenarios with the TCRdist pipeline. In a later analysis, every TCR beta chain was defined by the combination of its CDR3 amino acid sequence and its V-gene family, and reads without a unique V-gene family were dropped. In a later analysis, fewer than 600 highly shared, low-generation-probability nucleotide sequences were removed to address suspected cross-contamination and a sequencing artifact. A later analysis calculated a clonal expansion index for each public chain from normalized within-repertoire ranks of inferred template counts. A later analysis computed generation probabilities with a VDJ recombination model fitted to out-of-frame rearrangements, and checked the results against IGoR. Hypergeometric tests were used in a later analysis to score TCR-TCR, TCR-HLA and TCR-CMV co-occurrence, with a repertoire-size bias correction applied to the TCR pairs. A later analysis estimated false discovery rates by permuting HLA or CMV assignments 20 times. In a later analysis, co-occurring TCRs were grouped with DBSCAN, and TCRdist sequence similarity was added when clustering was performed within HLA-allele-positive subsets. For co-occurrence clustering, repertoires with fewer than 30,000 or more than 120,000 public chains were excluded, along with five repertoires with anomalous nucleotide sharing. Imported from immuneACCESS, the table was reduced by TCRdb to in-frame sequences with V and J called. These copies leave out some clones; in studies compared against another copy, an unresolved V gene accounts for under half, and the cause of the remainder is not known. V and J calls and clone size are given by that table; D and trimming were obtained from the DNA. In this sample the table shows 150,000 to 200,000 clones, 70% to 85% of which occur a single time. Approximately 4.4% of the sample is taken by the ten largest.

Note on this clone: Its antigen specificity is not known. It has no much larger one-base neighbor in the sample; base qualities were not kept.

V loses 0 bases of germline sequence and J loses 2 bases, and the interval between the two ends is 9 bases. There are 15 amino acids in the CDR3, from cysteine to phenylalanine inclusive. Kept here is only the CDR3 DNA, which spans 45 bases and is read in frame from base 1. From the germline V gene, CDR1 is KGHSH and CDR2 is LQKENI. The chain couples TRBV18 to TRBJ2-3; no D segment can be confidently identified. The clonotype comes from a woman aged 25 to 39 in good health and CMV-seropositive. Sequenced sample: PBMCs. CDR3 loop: CASSPPIPSTDTQYF. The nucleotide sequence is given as TGTGCCAGCTCACCACCCATCCCATCCACAGATACGCAGTATTTT.